The rows below give T cell receptor beta chains drawn from one sample of a study of vaccination effects on CD4 cells after COVID-19. Antigens for these TCRs are unknown. TCRdb keeps only in-frame clones here, not all; method: immunoSEQ multiplex PCR. The sample shows 25,000 or so clones, more than 60% of them seen only once. The material was CD4+ T cells from PBMCs cultured with SARS-CoV-2 spike peptides, obtained after COVID-19 vaccination. The origin of the receptors is a human donor who received a COVID-19 vaccine. Each CDR3 is given with its conserved first and last residue. Each record gives: V gene, J gene, D gene, clone size, CDR3 protein, CDR3 DNA. A D gene is named only where the DNA matches it firmly. Expanded clones get a size class; other rows say once, few or many, or leave the size out.

V: TRBV3-1/TRBV3-2; J: TRBJ1-1; D: TRBD1; size: -; CDR3: CASSQDLRTGSEAFF; DNA: TGTGCCAGCAGCCAAGATCTGCGGACAGGGAGTGAAGCTTTCTTT
V: TRBV19; J: TRBJ1-5; D: TRBD1; size: few; CDR3: CASRYRGHSNQPQHF; DNA: TGTGCCAGTAGGTACAGGGGGCATAGCAATCAGCCCCAGCATTTT
V: TRBV18; J: TRBJ2-3; D: -; size: -; CDR3: CASSPPLVMTDTQYF; DNA: TGTGCCAGCTCACCGCCACTAGTTATGACAGATACGCAGTATTTT
V: TRBV19; J: TRBJ1-2; D: -; size: once; CDR3: CASSMGGAGYTF; DNA: TGTGCCAGTAGTATGGGGGGGGCTGGCTACACCTTC
V: TRBV19; J: TRBJ2-4; D: TRBD1; size: few; CDR3: CASSDRGYGNIQYF; DNA: TGTGCCAGTAGTGACAGGGGGTACGGAAACATTCAGTACTTC
V: TRBV24-1; J: TRBJ2-2; D: -; size: -; CDR3: CATSKSGTTTGELFF; DNA: TGTGCCACCAGCAAATCCGGGACCACCACCGGGGAGCTGTTTTTT
V: TRBV11-3; J: TRBJ2-5; D: TRBD1; size: -; CDR3: CASSRDRGFQETQYF; DNA: TGTGCCAGCAGCCGGGACAGGGGTTTCCAAGAGACCCAGTACTTC
V: TRBV6-5; J: TRBJ1-1; D: TRBD1; size: -; CDR3: CASSQQGYTEAFF; DNA: TGTGCCAGCAGTCAACAGGGGTACACTGAAGCTTTCTTT
V: TRBV5-1; J: TRBJ1-2; D: TRBD1; size: -; CDR3: CASSQLWDRGQGDYGYTF; DNA: TGCGCCAGCAGCCAGCTTTGGGACAGGGGGCAGGGGGACTATGGCTACACCTTC
V: TRBV18; J: TRBJ1-1; D: -; size: -; CDR3: CASSPPVALEAFF; DNA: TGTGCCAGCTCACCACCGGTGGCTTTAGAAGCTTTCTTT
V: TRBV2; J: TRBJ1-2; D: TRBD1; size: -; CDR3: CASSEALRDRGNYGYTF; DNA: TGTGCCAGCAGTGAAGCGCTTCGGGACAGGGGTAACTATGGCTACACCTTC
V: TRBV27; J: TRBJ1-5; D: TRBD1; size: -; CDR3: CASSPGQGSYSNQPQHF; DNA: TGTGCCAGCAGTCCGGGACAGGGATCCTATAGCAATCAGCCCCAGCATTTT
V: TRBV10-1; J: TRBJ1-5; D: -; size: -; CDR3: CASSEGQNHQPQHF; DNA: TGCGCCAGCAGTGAGGGACAGAATCATCAGCCCCAGCATTTT
V: TRBV3-1/TRBV3-2; J: TRBJ2-1; D: -; size: -; CDR3: CASSSGNEQFF; DNA: TGTGCCAGCAGTAGCGGCAATGAGCAGTTCTTC
V: TRBV11-2; J: TRBJ2-2; D: TRBD2; size: -; CDR3: CASSLGGTSGFTGELFF; DNA: TGTGCCAGCAGCTTAGGCGGAACTAGCGGATTCACCGGGGAGCTGTTTTTT
V: TRBV15; J: TRBJ1-5; D: -; size: -; CDR3: CATSRGRRSNQPQHF; DNA: TGTGCCACCAGCAGGGGTCGGCGAAGCAATCAGCCCCAGCATTTT
V: TRBV20-1; J: TRBJ1-1; D: -; size: few; CDR3: CSASSLKGTEAFF; DNA: TGCAGTGCTAGTTCTCTGAAGGGCACTGAAGCTTTCTTT
V: TRBV30; J: TRBJ2-5; D: TRBD1; size: -; CDR3: CAWMTGTDGETQYF; DNA: TGTGCCTGGATGACCGGGACAGACGGGGAGACCCAGTACTTC
V: TRBV3-1/TRBV3-2; J: TRBJ2-7; D: -; size: few; CDR3: CASSPRDGTYEQYF; DNA: TGTGCCAGCAGCCCCCGGGACGGAACCTACGAGCAGTACTTC
V: TRBV13; J: TRBJ2-5; D: -; size: -; CDR3: CASSGGTFQETQYF; DNA: TGTGCCAGCAGCGGGGGGACATTCCAAGAGACCCAGTACTTC
V: TRBV11-3; J: TRBJ1-1; D: -; size: once; CDR3: CASSLERNTEAFF; DNA: TGTGCCAGCAGCTTAGAACGGAACACTGAAGCTTTCTTT
V: TRBV3-1/TRBV3-2; J: TRBJ2-7; D: -; size: -; CDR3: CASSQGRAQAWEQYF; DNA: TGTGCCAGCAGCCAAGGGAGGGCCCAAGCTTGGGAGCAGTACTTC
V: TRBV11-3; J: TRBJ2-3; D: -; size: few; CDR3: CASSLGGLSTDTQYF; DNA: TGTGCCAGCAGCTTAGGAGGTTTAAGCACAGATACGCAGTATTTT
V: TRBV7-9; J: TRBJ2-7; D: -; size: -; CDR3: CASGESGVYEQYF; DNA: TGTGCCAGCGGGGAGTCGGGGGTCTACGAGCAGTACTTC
V: TRBV3-1/TRBV3-2; J: TRBJ2-2; D: -; size: -; CDR3: CASKAGSINTGELFF; DNA: TGTGCCAGCAAGGCCGGGAGTATCAACACCGGGGAGCTGTTTTTT
V: TRBV29-1; J: TRBJ1-2; D: -; size: -; CDR3: CSVELNYGYTF; DNA: TGCAGCGTTGAGTTAAACTATGGCTACACCTTC
V: TRBV7-8; J: TRBJ2-5; D: TRBD2; size: -; CDR3: CASSSPAGVGGTQYF; DNA: TGTGCCAGCAGCTCCCCGGCGGGGGTAGGAGGGACCCAGTACTTC
V: TRBV10-3; J: TRBJ2-7; D: -; size: -; CDR3: CAISDGRSAGALSYEQYF; DNA: TGTGCCATCAGTGATGGTCGGTCGGCGGGGGCGCTCTCCTACGAGCAGTACTTC
V: TRBV5-4; J: TRBJ2-5; D: TRBD1; size: -; CDR3: CASSLQGAGETQYF; DNA: TGTGCCAGCAGCCTACAGGGGGCCGGGGAGACCCAGTACTTC
V: TRBV6-5; J: TRBJ1-2; D: TRBD1; size: -; CDR3: CAVRTGGNYGYTF; DNA: TGTGCCGTCCGGACAGGGGGCAACTATGGCTACACCTTC
V: TRBV5-1; J: TRBJ1-1; D: -; size: -; CDR3: CASSLGQAEAFF; DNA: TGCGCCAGCAGCTTGGGACAGGCTGAAGCTTTCTTT
V: TRBV2; J: TRBJ1-2; D: -; size: -; CDR3: CASSKGYREGYTF; DNA: TGTGCCAGCAGTAAAGGGTACCGGGAAGGCTACACCTTC
V: TRBV20-1; J: TRBJ2-1; D: -; size: -; CDR3: CSASIGGPENEQFF; DNA: TGCAGTGCTAGTATCGGGGGGCCGGAGAATGAGCAGTTCTTC
V: TRBV6-2/TRBV6-3; J: TRBJ2-3; D: -; size: -; CDR3: CASSPRLGGDTQYF; DNA: TGTGCCAGCAGTCCCAGACTAGGAGGAGATACGCAGTATTTT
V: TRBV4-1; J: TRBJ2-7; D: -; size: -; CDR3: CASSQVNLVGGGQNEQYF; DNA: TGCGCCAGCAGCCAAGTTAATTTGGTCGGAGGGGGACAGAACGAGCAGTACTTC
V: TRBV7-8; J: TRBJ1-4; D: -; size: -; CDR3: CASSPPRLATNEKLFF; DNA: TGTGCCAGCAGCCCCCCTAGGCTTGCAACTAATGAAAAACTGTTTTTT